A single sample gave rise to the 17 T cell receptor beta chains below, sequenced in a study of blood T cell repertoires in COVID-19. The protocol was immunoSEQ multiplex PCR, while the TCRdb copy is restricted to in-frame clones and leaves out a portion. The sample carries about 270,000 clones, roughly nine tenths recorded once. Sequencing input: peripheral blood. Receptors originate from a man aged 35 to 55 with active or convalescent COVID-19.

The chain couples TRBV13 to TRBJ1-1; 10 positions agree with TRBD1. The CDR3 has 13 residues. V dropped 10 bases and J dropped 7; count of bases not matched to a gene: 9. CDR1 and CDR2 (germline): PRHDT, FYEKMQ (reference sequence). The CDR3 region is CAIRSGQGIEAFF. CDR3 coding DNA: TGTGCCATCCGCTCGGGACAGGGGATTGAAGCTTTCTTT.

V and J are TRBV18 and TRBJ2-5; D is possibly TRBD1 (6 bases). V was cut by 1 base and J by 5 bases, with 17 bases left in between. Germline V lookup: CDR1 KGHSH, CDR2 LQKENI. This CDR3 contains 16 residues. The CDR3, as DNA: TGTGCCAGCTCACCACGCCGCCGTGGGGGCGGGGAGACCCAGTACTTC. It specifies CASSPRRRGGGETQYF.

The chain combines TRBV24-1 with TRBJ2-7; D may be TRBD1 (6 bases). Germline CDR1 KGHDR, CDR2 SFDVKD. This CDR3 is 13 amino acids long. The V end lost 3 bases, the J end lost 4 bases, and 9 bases lay between the germline ends. In nucleotides, the CDR3 is TGTGCCACCAGTGATCTACAGGGTTACGAGCAGTACTTC. It is translated as CATSDLQGYEQYF.

The genes are TRBV29-1 and TRBJ2-7; 10 bases line up with TRBD2. Germline-derived CDR1 and CDR2 are SQVTM and ANQGSEA. There are 13 residues in the CDR3. Trimming removed 6 bases from V and 5 bases from J; junction bases left unmatched: 7. In DNA form, the CDR3 reads TGCAGCGTCCCTAGCGGGAGTAGAAACGAGCAGTACTTC. This encodes CSVPSGSRNEQYF.

V is TRBV24-1 and J is TRBJ1-4; TRBD1 might be the D (6 bases). This CDR3 region has 13 residues. Germline V gives CDR1 KGHDR, CDR2 SFDVKD. Trimming left V 6 bases short and J 8 bases short, with 12 bases between. CDR3 protein: CATSQGSGEKLFF. The CDR3 DNA sequence: TGTGCCACCAGTCAGGGGTCGGGAGAAAAACTGTTTTTT.

The chain uses TRBV19 and TRBJ1-1; a weak D match, TRBD1 (6 bases). V lost 5 bases and J 0 bases, leaving 10 bases between the germline ends. Germline CDR1 is LNHDA and CDR2 is SQIVND (reference sequence). This CDR3 spans 14 amino acids. Here the CDR3 DNA reads TGTGCCAGTAGTTACCGGACAGTGAACACTGAAGCTTTCTTT. Amino acids: CASSYRTVNTEAFF.

V and J are TRBV21-1 and TRBJ1-2. TRBV21-1 is a pseudogene locus. The CDR3 length is 14 residues. The CDR3 coding sequence is TGTGCCAGCAGCAAATTTGGGGGGGTCCATGGCTACACCTTC. Protein sequence: CASSKFGGVHGYTF.

V is TRBV24-1 and J is TRBJ1-2, with D uncertain. The germline V and J ends were trimmed by 8 bases and 4 bases, with 13 bases remaining between them. This CDR3 has 13 amino acids. Looked up from germline, CDR1 is KGHDR and CDR2 is SFDVKD. The CDR3 loop is CATNPRGSYGYTF. The CDR3 nucleotides read TGTGCCACCAACCCCCGGGGTTCCTATGGCTACACCTTC.

This rearrangement joins TRBV7-9 to TRBJ2-3; 8 bases are shared with TRBD2. Per the germline V gene, CDR1 is SEHNR and CDR2 is FQNEAQ (reference sequence). The CDR3 is 15 amino acids. The V gene end was trimmed by 7 bases and the J gene end by 5 bases; junction bases not matched to a gene: 11. In DNA form, the CDR3 reads TGTGCCAGCACCCCGCTAGCGGGTGAGGTAGATACGCAGTATTTT. Translated: CASTPLAGEVDTQYF.

V usage is TRBV12-3 or TRBV12-4 and J usage is TRBJ2-7, with D possibly being TRBD1 (6 bases). This CDR3 comprises 13 residues. V was pared by 1 base and J by 2 bases, with 6 bases between. The CDR3, as DNA: TGTGCCAGCAGTTTAGGGGGGCCCTACGAGCAGTACTTC. It codes for CASSLGGPYEQYF.

The chain has TRBV14 and TRBJ1-3, with D maybe TRBD1 (5 bases). Trimming removed 4 bases from V and 2 bases from J, with 12 bases in between. Germline CDR1 and CDR2: SGHDN and FVKESK. This CDR3 is 15 amino acids long. DNA for the CDR3: TGTGCCAGCAGCCCCCGGGGGGTGGCTGGAAACACCATATATTTT. Translated, it gives CASSPRGVAGNTIYF.

This clone was picked up one time. V gene TRBV5-1 combines with J gene TRBJ1-1; no definite D call. Germline-derived CDR1 and CDR2 are SGHRS and YFSETQ. Trimming shortened V by 2 bases and J by 3 bases, and 8 bases separated the two germline ends. The CDR3 sequence is 13 residues long. This CDR3 is CASSFVRDTEAFF. For the CDR3, the DNA is TGCGCCAGCAGCTTTGTACGCGACACTGAAGCTTTCTTT.

The chain combines TRBV25-1 with TRBJ1-2; D may be TRBD1 (5 bases). Germline CDR1 and CDR2: MGHDK and SYGVNS. The CDR3 has 15 residues. V was trimmed by 2 bases and J by 5 bases, leaving 15 bases between them. The CDR3 region is CASSELSGVEYGYTF. CDR3 nucleotide sequence: TGTGCCAGCAGTGAACTTTCGGGGGTAGAGTATGGCTACACCTTC.

A few counts support this clone. J is TRBJ1-6 and V is TRBV7-9, with TRBD1 as a possible D gene (5 bases). Germline V gives CDR1 SEHNR, CDR2 FQNEAQ (reference sequence). The CDR3 is 12 residues long. V was shortened by 1 base and J by 11 bases, with 6 bases between the two germline ends. CDR3 protein: CASSLEGTPLHF. CDR3 in DNA: TGTGCCAGCAGCTTAGAGGGGACACCCCTCCACTTT. Looking up the rest from reference TRBV7-9 and TRBJ1-6 gives the full variable domain: DTGVSQNPRHKITKRGQNVTFRCDPISEHNRLYWYRQTLGQGPEFLTYFQNEAQLEKSRLLSDRFSAERPKGSFSTLEIQRTEQGDSAMYLCASSLEGTPLHFGNGTRLTVT.

The chain joins TRBV19 to TRBJ1-4, with a tentative D call TRBD1 (5 bases). The germline CDR1 and CDR2 sequences are LNHDA and SQIVND (reference sequence). With 8 bases removed from V and 11 bases from J, the gap between germline ends came to 27 bases. This CDR3 has 16 amino acids. The CDR3 DNA follows: TGTGCCAGTGCCCAAACGTCGGGACTCCTACGGGGGAAACTGTTTTTT. Protein sequence: CASAQTSGLLRGKLFF.

This chain uses TRBV9 with TRBJ1-2; 10 bases agree with TRBD1. Looked up from germline, CDR1 is SGDLS and CDR2 is YYNGEE. Trimming took 4 bases from V and 2 from J; bases not matched to a gene: 5. CDR3 length: 15 amino acids. The CDR3 nucleotides are TGTGCCAGCAGCTCGCCGGGACAGGGGAACTATGGCTACACCTTC. It encodes CASSSPGQGNYGYTF. The full variable domain, rest sourced from reference TRBV9 and TRBJ1-2, is DSGVTQTPKHLITATGQRVTLRCSPRSGDLSVYWYQQSLDQGLQFLIQYYNGEERAKGNILERFSAQQFPDLHSELNLSSLELGDSALYFCASSSPGQGNYGYTFGSGTRLTVV.

This clone was detected a few times. J is TRBJ1-3 and V is TRBV28; D might be TRBD1 (5 bases). V lost 2 bases and J 0 bases, leaving 8 bases between the germline ends. Looked up from germline, CDR1 is MDHEN and CDR2 is SYDVKM. The length of the CDR3 is 15 residues. The CDR3 nucleotides are TGTGCCAGCAGTTTAGACAGTATCTCTGGAAACACCATATATTTT. This translates into CASSLDSISGNTIYF.